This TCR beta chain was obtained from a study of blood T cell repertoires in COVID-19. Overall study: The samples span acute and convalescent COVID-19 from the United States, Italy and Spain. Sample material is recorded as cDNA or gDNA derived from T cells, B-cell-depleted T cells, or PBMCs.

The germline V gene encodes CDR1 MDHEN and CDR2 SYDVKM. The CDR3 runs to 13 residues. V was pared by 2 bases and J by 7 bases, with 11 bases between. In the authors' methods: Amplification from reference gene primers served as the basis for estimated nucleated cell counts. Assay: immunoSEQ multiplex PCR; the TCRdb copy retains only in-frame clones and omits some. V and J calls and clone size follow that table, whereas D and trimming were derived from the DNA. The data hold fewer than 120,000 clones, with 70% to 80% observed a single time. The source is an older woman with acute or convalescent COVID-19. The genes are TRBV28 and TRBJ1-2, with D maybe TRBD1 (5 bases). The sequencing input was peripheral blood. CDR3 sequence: CASSLGQGLGYTF. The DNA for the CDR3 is TGTGCCAGCAGTTTAGGGCAGGGACTTGGCTACACCTTC.